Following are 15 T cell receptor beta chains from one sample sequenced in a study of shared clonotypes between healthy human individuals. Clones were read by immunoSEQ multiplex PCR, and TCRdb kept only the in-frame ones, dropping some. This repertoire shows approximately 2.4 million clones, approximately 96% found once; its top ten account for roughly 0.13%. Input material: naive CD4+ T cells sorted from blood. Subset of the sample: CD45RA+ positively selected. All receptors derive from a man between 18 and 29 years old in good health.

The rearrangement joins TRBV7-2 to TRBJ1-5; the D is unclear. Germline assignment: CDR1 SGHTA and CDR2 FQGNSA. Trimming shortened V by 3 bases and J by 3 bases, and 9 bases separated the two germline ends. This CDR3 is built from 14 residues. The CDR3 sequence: CASSLGISNQPQHF. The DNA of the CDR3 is TGTGCCAGCAGCTTGGGGATCTCCAATCAGCCCCAGCATTTT.

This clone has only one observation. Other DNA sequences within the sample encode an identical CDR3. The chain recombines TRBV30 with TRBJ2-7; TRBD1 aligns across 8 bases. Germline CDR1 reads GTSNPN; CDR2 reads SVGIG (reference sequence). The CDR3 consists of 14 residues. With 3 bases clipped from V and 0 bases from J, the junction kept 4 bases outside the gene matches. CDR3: CAWRGDRSSYEQYF. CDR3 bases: TGTGCCTGGAGGGGGGACAGGAGCTCCTACGAGCAGTACTTC.

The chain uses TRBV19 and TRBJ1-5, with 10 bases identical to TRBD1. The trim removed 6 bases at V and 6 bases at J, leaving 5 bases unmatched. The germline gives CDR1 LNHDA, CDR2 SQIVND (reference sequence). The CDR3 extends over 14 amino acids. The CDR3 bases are TGTGCCAGTAGACCCGGGACAGGGGTTCAGCCCCAGCATTTT. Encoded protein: CASRPGTGVQPQHF.

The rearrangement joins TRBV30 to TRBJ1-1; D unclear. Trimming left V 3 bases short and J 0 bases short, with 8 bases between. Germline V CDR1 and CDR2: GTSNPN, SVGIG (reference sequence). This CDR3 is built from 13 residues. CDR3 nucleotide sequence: TGTGCCTGGAGGACTCGGATGAACACTGAAGCTTTCTTT. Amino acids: CAWRTRMNTEAFF.

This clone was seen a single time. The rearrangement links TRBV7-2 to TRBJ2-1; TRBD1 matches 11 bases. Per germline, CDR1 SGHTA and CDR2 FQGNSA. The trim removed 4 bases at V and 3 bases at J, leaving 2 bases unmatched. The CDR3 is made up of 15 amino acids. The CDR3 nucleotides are TGTGCCAGCAGCTCGGACAGGGGGCTCTACAATGAGCAGTTCTTC. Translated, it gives CASSSDRGLYNEQFF. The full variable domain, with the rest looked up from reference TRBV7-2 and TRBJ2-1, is GAGVSQSPSNKVTEKGKDVELRCDPISGHTALYWYRQSLGQGLEFLIYFQGNSAPDKSGLPSDRFSAERTGGSVSTLTIQRTQQEDSAVYLCASSSDRGLYNEQFFGPGTRLTVL.

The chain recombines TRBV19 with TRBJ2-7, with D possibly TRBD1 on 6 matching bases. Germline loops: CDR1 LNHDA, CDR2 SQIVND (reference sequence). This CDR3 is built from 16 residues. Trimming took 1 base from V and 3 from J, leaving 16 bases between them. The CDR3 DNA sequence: TGTGCCAGTAGTATAGCCGGGACACCGCCCAACTACGAGCAGTACTTC. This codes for CASSIAGTPPNYEQYF. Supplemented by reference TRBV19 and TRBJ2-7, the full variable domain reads DGGITQSPKYLFRKEGQNVTLSCEQNLNHDAMYWYRQDPGQGLRLIYYSQIVNDFQKGDIAEGYSVSREKKESFPLTVTSAQKNPTAFYLCASSIAGTPPNYEQYFGPGTRLTVT.

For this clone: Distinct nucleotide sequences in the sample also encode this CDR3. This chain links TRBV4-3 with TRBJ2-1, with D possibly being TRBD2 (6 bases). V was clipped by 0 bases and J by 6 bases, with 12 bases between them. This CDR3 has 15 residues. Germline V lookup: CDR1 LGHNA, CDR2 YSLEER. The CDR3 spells CASSQEGGRSNEQFF. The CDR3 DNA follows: TGCGCCAGCAGCCAAGAGGGAGGTAGGAGCAATGAGCAGTTCTTC.

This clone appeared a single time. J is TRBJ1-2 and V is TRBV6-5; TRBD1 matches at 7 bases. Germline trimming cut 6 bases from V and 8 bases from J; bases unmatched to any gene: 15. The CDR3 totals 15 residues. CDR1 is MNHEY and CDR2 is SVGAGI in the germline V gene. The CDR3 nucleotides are TGTGCCAGCAGCCTCTCGGGACAGCTGTTAAGCGGCTACACCTTC. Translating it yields CASSLSGQLLSGYTF.

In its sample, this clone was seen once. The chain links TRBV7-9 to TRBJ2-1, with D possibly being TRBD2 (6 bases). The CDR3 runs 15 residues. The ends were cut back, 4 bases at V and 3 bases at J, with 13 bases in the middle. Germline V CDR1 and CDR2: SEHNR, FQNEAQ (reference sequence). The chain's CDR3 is CASSSRGAGYNEQFF. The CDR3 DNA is TGTGCCAGCAGCTCCCGCGGGGCGGGCTACAATGAGCAGTTCTTC.

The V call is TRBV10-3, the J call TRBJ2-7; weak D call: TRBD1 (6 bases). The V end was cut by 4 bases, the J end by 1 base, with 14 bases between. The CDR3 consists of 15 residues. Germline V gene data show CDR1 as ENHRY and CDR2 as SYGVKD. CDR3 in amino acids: CAISAPGQQSYEQYF. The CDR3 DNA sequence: TGTGCCATCAGTGCCCCGGGACAACAATCCTACGAGCAGTACTTC.

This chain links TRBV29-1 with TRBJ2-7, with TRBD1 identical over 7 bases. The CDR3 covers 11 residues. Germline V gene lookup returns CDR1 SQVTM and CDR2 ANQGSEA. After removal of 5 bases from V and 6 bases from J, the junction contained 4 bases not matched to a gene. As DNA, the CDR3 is TGCAGCGTTCAACAGGGGCTCGAGCAGTACTTC. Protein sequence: CSVQQGLEQYF.

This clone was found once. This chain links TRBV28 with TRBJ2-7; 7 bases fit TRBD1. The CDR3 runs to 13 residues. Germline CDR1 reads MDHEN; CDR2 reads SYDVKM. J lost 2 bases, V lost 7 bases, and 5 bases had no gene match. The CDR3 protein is CASKSGGTYEQYF. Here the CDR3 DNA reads TGTGCCAGCAAGTCAGGGGGTACCTACGAGCAGTACTTC.

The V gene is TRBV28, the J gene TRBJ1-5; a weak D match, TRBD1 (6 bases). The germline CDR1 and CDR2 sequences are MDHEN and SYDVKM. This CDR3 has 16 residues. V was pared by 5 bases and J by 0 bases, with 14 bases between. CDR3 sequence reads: CASSTSWGLSNQPQHF. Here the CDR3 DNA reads TGTGCCAGCAGTACCAGTTGGGGGCTTAGCAATCAGCCCCAGCATTTT.

The CDR3 loop reads CASTIRGAQETQYF. CDR3 bases: TGTGCCAGCACTATCAGGGGGGCCCAAGAGACCCAGTACTTC. This chain joins TRBV6-5 and TRBJ2-5, with a tentative D call TRBD1 (7 bases). Between the trimmed V and J ends, which lost 7 bases and 1 base, there was a span of 13 bases. The germline V gene has CDR1 MNHEY and CDR2 SVGAGI. The CDR3 is 14 residues long.

CDR3 DNA sequence: TGTGCCAGCAGCTTAGCGGATAGCCCCGGGTTGGGCGAGCAGTACTTC. As protein: CASSLADSPGLGEQYF. The V gene is TRBV7-2, the J gene TRBJ2-7; D is ambiguous. The CDR3 runs to 16 residues. The germline V and J ends were trimmed by 0 bases and 6 bases, with 18 bases remaining between them. The germline V gene has CDR1 SGHTA and CDR2 FQGNSA.